A single sample is the source of the 21 T cell receptor beta chains below, sequenced in a study of regulatory T cells in long-lasting Graves disease. Time point described: newly diagnosed GD, antithyroid drugs for less than 3 months. Generation of the TCR library employed RNA extracted from PBMCs. Construction of the TCR beta libraries employed iRepertoire HTBI primers in conjunction with Arm-PCR of CDR3 regions. MiXCR, applied by TCRdb to the multiplex PCR reads, yields one record per CDR3 protein. Of a few hundred thousand distinct CDR3 sequences in the sample, 15% to 20% are singletons; the top ten hold roughly 23%. The material sequenced was peripheral blood mononuclear cells (PBMCs), taken at new diagnosis, from a patient treated with antithyroid drugs. Receptors originate from a female donor with Graves disease.

The chain recombines TRBV20-1 with TRBJ2-3, with no clear D. Trimming shortened V by 0 bases and J by 2 bases, and 12 bases separated the two germline ends. This CDR3 contains 15 residues. Germline CDR1 reads DFQATT; CDR2 reads SNEGSKA (reference sequence). CDR3 region: CSARDLSEITDTQYF. CDR3 DNA: TGCAGTGCTAGAGATTTGAGCGAGATCACAGATACGCAGTATTTT.

V is TRBV11-3 and J is TRBJ2-7, with 8 nucleotides matching TRBD2. There are 16 residues in the CDR3. The germline V gene encodes CDR1 SGHNT and CDR2 YENEEA. J gave up 0 bases and V 0 bases, and 4 bases lay outside the gene matches. This CDR3 reads CASSLERSGSSYEQYF. CDR3 bases: TGTGCCAGCAGCTTAGAACGGAGCGGGAGCTCCTACGAGCAGTACTTC.

The J gene is TRBJ2-1, the V gene TRBV7-3; TRBD2 matches 10 bases. Germline values: CDR1 SGHTA, CDR2 FQGTGA. The trim removed 3 bases at V and 4 bases at J, leaving 3 bases unmatched. CDR3 length: 15 residues. CDR3 DNA sequence: TGTGCCAGCAGCTTCGGACTAGCGGAATACAATGAGCAGTTCTTC. Translated: CASSFGLAEYNEQFF.

This clonotype was counted ten times or more. The CDR3 DNA sequence: TGTGCCAGCAGTGAGGGGACAGCAGTCACATATGGCTACACCTTC. Encoded protein: CASSEGTAVTYGYTF. The genes are TRBV2 and TRBJ1-2; 7 bases agree with TRBD1. Trimming took 3 bases from V and 5 from J; bases not matched to a gene: 9. Per the germline V gene, CDR1 is SNHLY and CDR2 is FYNNEI. This CDR3 is built from 15 residues.

The chain has TRBV2 and TRBJ2-5, with D perhaps matching TRBD1 (6 bases). Germline V gives CDR1 SNHLY, CDR2 FYNNEI. V was clipped by 3 bases and J by 5 bases, with 16 bases between them. The CDR3 contains 15 residues. The CDR3 DNA reads TGTGCCAGCAGTGAGGATAATGGGGGCCACGAGACCCAGTACTTC. Its protein is CASSEDNGGHETQYF.

This clonotype occurred many times. The chain is built from TRBV7-3 and TRBJ2-5, with 13 bases lining up with TRBD2. V was clipped by 5 bases and J by 5 bases; unmatched bases: 8. The CDR3 consists of 16 residues. Germline V gene data show CDR1 as SGHTA and CDR2 as FQGTGA. CDR3 DNA sequence: TGTGCCAGCAGCACGACCGGGACTAGCGGGACCGAGACCCAGTACTTC. Its translation is CASSTTGTSGTETQYF. The full variable domain, its missing parts supplied by reference TRBV7-3 and TRBJ2-5, is GAGVSQTPSNKVTEKGKYVELRCDPISGHTALYWYRQSLGQGPEFLIYFQGTGAADDSGLPNDRFFAVRPEGSVSTLKIQRTERGDSAVYLCASSTTGTSGTETQYFGPGTRLLVL.

This clonotype has a single count. This chain joins TRBV7-2 and TRBJ2-3, with TRBD1 identical over 9 bases. Germline values: CDR1 SGHTA, CDR2 FQGNSA. CDR3 length: 16 amino acids. V gave up 4 bases and J gave up 6 bases; unmatched junction bases: 11. The CDR3 DNA follows: TGTGCCAGCAGCTCGACCCTGGGGACAGGGTCCGATACGCAGTATTTT. Its protein product is CASSSTLGTGSDTQYF.

This clonotype showed up many times. The chain joins TRBV2 to TRBJ1-5; D unresolved. The V and J ends lost 1 base and 0 bases respectively, with 7 bases between them. There are 15 residues in the CDR3. Germline-derived CDR1 and CDR2 are SNHLY and FYNNEI. This CDR3 reads CASSEGRDSNQPQHF. The CDR3 DNA follows: TGTGCCAGCAGTGAAGGGCGAGATAGCAATCAGCCCCAGCATTTT.

Only a few counts were recorded for this clonotype. Sequence at one end of the junction differs from germline and may be a read error. The J gene is TRBJ2-5, the V gene TRBV15; D remains ambiguous. The CDR3 totals 15 residues. CDR1 LNHNV and CDR2 YYDKDF come from the germline V gene (reference sequence). CDR3 nucleotide sequence: TGTGCCACCAGCAGAGAGGCTAGTGGCCAAGAGATCCAGTACTTC. The encoded protein is CATSREASGQEIQYF.

V gene TRBV6-1 combines with J gene TRBJ1-6, with D unresolved. Trimming pared 10 bases from V and 3 bases from J, leaving 13 bases between. The V gene's germline CDR1 is MNHNS and CDR2 SASEGT. The CDR3 sequence is 14 residues long. Here the CDR3 reads CATFAGHYNSPLHF. For the CDR3, the DNA is TGTGCCACTTTCGCCGGGCACTATAATTCACCCCTCCACTTT.

About this clonotype: A far larger clone is just one base off, so this is likely a read error. The V call is TRBV2, the J call TRBJ1-2; TRBD1 might be the D (5 bases). The length of the CDR3 is 14 residues. V was pared by 11 bases and J by 5 bases, with 21 bases between. Germline lookup yields CDR1 SNHLY and CDR2 FYNNEI. The CDR3 DNA reads as TGTGCCGGCACCCTAGGGCACGGGGGTTATGGCTACACCTTC. Its protein is CAGTLGHGGYGYTF.

Worth noting for this clonotype: It is likely a read error: a sequence one base away is far more abundant. The chain recombines TRBV9 with TRBJ2-5, with D possibly matching TRBD1 (8 bases). The J call is in doubt because the DNA end fits TRBJ2-1 better. This CDR3 is 16 amino acids long. Germline CDR1 reads SGDLS; CDR2 reads YYNGEE. CDR3 sequence reads: CASSVTGGGPRDEQFF. The CDR3 DNA is TGTGCCAGCAGCGTAACAGGGGGGGGTCCCCGTGATGAGCAGTTCTTC.

In the case of this clonotype: A read error may explain this, as a much larger clone is one base away. As DNA, the CDR3 is TGTGCCAGTAGTATCAGATATCGGAACCCCCAAGAGACCCAGTACTTC. Protein product: CASSIRYRNPQETQYF. The chain employs TRBV19 and TRBJ2-5; no clear D gene. Trimming pared 3 bases from V and 1 base from J, leaving 15 bases between. This CDR3 has 16 amino acids. Per the germline V gene, CDR1 is LNHDA and CDR2 is SQIVND (reference sequence). The whole variable domain, remainder taken from reference TRBV19 and TRBJ2-5, is DGGITQSPKYLFRKEGQNVTLSCEQNLNHDAMYWYRQDPGQGLRLIYYSQIVNDFQKGDIAEGYSVSREKKESFPLTVTSAQKNPTAFYLCASSIRYRNPQETQYFGPGTRLLVL.

The rearrangement links TRBV4-3 to TRBJ1-4; TRBD1 agrees at 7 bases. The CDR3 has 17 amino acids. V lost 1 base to trimming and J lost 4 bases; unmatched junction nucleotides: 9. Germline values: CDR1 LGHNA, CDR2 YSLEER. The CDR3 is CASSQGQGQYGNEKLFF. Here the CDR3 DNA reads TGCGCCAGCAGCCAAGGACAGGGCCAGTATGGTAATGAAAAACTGTTTTTT.

This clonotype was seen ten or more times. The chain is built from TRBV27 and TRBJ2-7; TRBD1 matches 9 bases. CDR1 is MNHEY and CDR2 is SMNVEV in the germline V gene (reference sequence). This CDR3 has 15 residues. With 6 bases clipped from V and 4 bases from J, the junction kept 10 bases outside the gene matches. CDR3 sequence reads: CASSLTGTGTYEQYF. DNA of the CDR3: TGTGCCAGCAGCCTCACCGGGACAGGGACATACGAGCAGTACTTC.

This clonotype was observed at least ten times. The DNA for the CDR3 is TGTGCCAGCAGCTGGGACAGGAATTACGAGCAGTACTTC. Translated, it gives CASSWDRNYEQYF. The genes are TRBV11-2 and TRBJ2-7; 8 bases are a match to TRBD1. The CDR3 spans 13 residues. Per germline, CDR1 SGHAT and CDR2 FQNNGV. Trimming at V came to 4 bases and at J to 4 bases, leaving 3 bases not matched to a gene.

The table lists this clonotype with a few counts. The rearrangement links TRBV9 to TRBJ2-5, with 7 bases lining up with TRBD1. The ends lost 0 bases at V and 6 bases at J; junction bases unmatched: 5. From germline, CDR1 is SGDLS and CDR2 YYNGEE. The length of the CDR3 is 14 residues. The CDR3: CASSVGGGEKTQYF. The DNA for the CDR3 is TGTGCCAGCAGCGTAGGAGGGGGCGAAAAGACCCAGTACTTC.

The count of this clonotype is one. The V and J genes are TRBV11-3 and TRBJ2-5; D is tentatively TRBD1 or TRBD2 (6 bases each). The germline V gene has CDR1 SGHNT and CDR2 YENEEA. The CDR3 length is 18 residues. Trimming stripped 5 bases from V and 2 bases from J, with 24 bases between. The CDR3 nucleotides are TGTGCCAGCAGCCCGGACACTGGAAGGGGGGCCCAGCAAGAGACCCAGTACTTC. Protein: CASSPDTGRGAQQETQYF.

In this sample, this clonotype turned up many times. This chain connects TRBV4-3 to TRBJ1-2; D perhaps matches TRBD1 (6 bases). The CDR3 has 13 amino acids. Per germline, CDR1 LGHNA and CDR2 YSLEER. The ends were cut back, 2 bases at V and 7 bases at J, with 11 bases in the middle. The CDR3 sequence is CASSQRGACGYTF. CDR3 in DNA: TGCGCCAGCAGCCAACGGGGGGCCTGTGGCTACACCTTC.

In this sample, this clonotype turned up a few times. The rearrangement uses TRBV7-3 and TRBJ2-6, with D possibly called TRBD1 or TRBD2 (5 bases each). The germline CDR1 and CDR2 sequences are SGHTA and FQGTGA. CDR3 length equals 17 residues. The ends were cut back, 3 bases at V and 0 bases at J, with 12 bases in the middle. CDR3 nucleotide sequence: TGTGCCAGCAGCTTGTTCGGGGCCCGCTCTGGGGCCAACGTCCTGACTTTC. This translates into CASSLFGARSGANVLTF.

This clonotype was recorded many times. The V call is TRBV24-1, the J call TRBJ2-5; 9 bases align to TRBD1. Germline lookup yields CDR1 KGHDR and CDR2 SFDVKD. The CDR3 length is 16 residues. Losses at the gene ends were 3 bases for V and 5 bases for J; bases not matched to a gene: 9. The CDR3 protein is CATSDAQGAWMETQYF. The CDR3 region has the DNA TGTGCCACCAGTGATGCACAGGGGGCCTGGATGGAGACCCAGTACTTC.